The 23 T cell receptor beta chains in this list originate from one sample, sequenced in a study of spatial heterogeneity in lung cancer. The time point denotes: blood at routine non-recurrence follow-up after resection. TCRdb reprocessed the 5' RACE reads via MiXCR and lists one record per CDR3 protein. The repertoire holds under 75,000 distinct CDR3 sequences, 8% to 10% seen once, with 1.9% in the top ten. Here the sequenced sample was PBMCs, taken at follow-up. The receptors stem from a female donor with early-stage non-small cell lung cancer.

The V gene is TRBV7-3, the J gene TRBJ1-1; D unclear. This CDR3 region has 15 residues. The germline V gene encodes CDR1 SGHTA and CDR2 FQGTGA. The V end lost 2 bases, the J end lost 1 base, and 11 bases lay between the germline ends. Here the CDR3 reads CASSLGPASNTEAFF. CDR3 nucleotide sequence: TGTGCCAGCAGCTTAGGGCCTGCTTCGAACACTGAAGCTTTCTTT.

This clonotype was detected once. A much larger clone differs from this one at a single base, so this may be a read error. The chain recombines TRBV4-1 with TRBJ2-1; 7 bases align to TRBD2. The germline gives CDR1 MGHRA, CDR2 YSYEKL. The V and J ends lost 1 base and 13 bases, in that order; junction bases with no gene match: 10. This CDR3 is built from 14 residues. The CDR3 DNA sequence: TGCGCCAGCAGCCAAGTTTCCCAGCGGGACCGACAGTTCTTC. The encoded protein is CASSQVSQRDRQFF.

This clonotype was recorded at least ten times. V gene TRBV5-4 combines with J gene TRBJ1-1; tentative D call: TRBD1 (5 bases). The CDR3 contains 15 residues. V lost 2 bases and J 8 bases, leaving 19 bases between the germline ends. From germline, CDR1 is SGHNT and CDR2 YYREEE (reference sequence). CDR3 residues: CASSFTGGDAKEAFF. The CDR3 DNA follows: TGTGCCAGCAGCTTCACGGGGGGAGACGCAAAAGAAGCTTTCTTT.

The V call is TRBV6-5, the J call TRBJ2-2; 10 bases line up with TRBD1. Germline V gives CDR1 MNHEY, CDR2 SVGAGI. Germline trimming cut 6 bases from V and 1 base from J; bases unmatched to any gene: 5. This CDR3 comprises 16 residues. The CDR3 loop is CASRSGQGVNTGELFF. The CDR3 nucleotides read TGTGCCAGCAGGTCCGGACAGGGGGTGAACACCGGGGAGCTGTTTTTT.

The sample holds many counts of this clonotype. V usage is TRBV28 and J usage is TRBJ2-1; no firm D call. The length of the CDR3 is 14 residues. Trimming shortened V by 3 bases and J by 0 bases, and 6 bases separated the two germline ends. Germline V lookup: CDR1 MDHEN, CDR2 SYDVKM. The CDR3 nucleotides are TGTGCCAGCAGTTTCGAGAGCTCCTACAATGAGCAGTTCTTC. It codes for CASSFESSYNEQFF.

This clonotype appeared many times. Written as DNA, the CDR3 is TGTGCCAGCAGCGTAGGATGGCTCACTTCCTACAATGAGCAGTTCTTC. Amino acids: CASSVGWLTSYNEQFF. The chain carries TRBV9 and TRBJ2-1; D remains unclear. CDR1 SGDLS and CDR2 YYNGEE come from the germline V gene. Between the trimmed V and J ends, which lost 0 bases and 1 base, there was a span of 11 bases. CDR3 length: 16 amino acids. Filled out from reference TRBV9 and TRBJ2-1, the complete variable domain reads DSGVTQTPKHLITATGQRVTLRCSPRSGDLSVYWYQQSLDQGLQFLIQYYNGEERAKGNILERFSAQQFPDLHSELNLSSLELGDSALYFCASSVGWLTSYNEQFFGPGTRLTVL.

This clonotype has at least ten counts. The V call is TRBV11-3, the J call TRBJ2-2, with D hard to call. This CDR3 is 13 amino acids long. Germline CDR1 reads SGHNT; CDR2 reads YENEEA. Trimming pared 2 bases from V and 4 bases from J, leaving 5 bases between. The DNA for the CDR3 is TGTGCCAGCAGCTTAATCGCCACCGGGGAGCTGTTTTTT. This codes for CASSLIATGELFF.

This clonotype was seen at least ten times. This CDR3 reads CASREGNTEAFF. The CDR3, as DNA: TGTGCCAGTAGAGAAGGGAACACTGAAGCTTTCTTT. The chain carries TRBV19 and TRBJ1-1; D uncertain. The germline V and J ends were trimmed by 6 bases and 1 base, with 6 bases remaining between them. CDR1 LNHDA and CDR2 SQIVND come from the germline V gene (reference sequence). This CDR3 comprises 12 residues.

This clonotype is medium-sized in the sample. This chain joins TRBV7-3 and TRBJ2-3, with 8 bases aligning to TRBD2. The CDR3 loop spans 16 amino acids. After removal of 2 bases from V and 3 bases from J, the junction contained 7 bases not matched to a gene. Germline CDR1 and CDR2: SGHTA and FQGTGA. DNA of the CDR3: TGTGCCAGCAGCTTACGTGGCGGGAGGTCTACAGATACGCAGTATTTT. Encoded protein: CASSLRGGRSTDTQYF.

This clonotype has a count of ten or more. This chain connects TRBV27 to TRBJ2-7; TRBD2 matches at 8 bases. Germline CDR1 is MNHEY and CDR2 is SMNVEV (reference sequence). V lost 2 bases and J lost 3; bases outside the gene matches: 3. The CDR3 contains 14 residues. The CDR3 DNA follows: TGTGCCAGCAGTTTAGCAGCGGGGGTCTACGAGCAGTACTTC. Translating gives CASSLAAGVYEQYF.

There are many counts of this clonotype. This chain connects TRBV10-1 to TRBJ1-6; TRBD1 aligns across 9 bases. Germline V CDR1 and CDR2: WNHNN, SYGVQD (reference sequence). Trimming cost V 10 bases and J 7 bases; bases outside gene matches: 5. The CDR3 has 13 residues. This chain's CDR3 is CATSTGGNSPLHF. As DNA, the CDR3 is TGCGCCACTTCGACAGGGGGGAATTCACCCCTCCACTTT.

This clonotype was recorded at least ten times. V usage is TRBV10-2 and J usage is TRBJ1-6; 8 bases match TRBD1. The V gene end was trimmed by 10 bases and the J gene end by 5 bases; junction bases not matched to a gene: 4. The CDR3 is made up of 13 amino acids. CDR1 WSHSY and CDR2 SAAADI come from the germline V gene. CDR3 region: CATDRANNSPLHF. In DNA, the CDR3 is TGCGCCACGGACAGGGCAAATAATTCACCCCTCCACTTT.

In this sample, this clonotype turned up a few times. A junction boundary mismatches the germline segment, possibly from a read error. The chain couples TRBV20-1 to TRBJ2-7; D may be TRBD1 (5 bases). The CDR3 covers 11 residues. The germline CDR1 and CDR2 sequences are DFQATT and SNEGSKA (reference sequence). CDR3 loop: CSARDLTELYF. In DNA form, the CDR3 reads TGCAGTGCTAGAGATCTGACAGAGCTGTACTTC.

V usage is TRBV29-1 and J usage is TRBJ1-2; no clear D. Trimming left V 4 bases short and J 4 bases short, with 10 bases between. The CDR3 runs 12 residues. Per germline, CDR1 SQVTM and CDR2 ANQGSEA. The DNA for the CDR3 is TGCAGCGTTGTCTCGGGGATCTATGGCTACACCTTC. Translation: CSVVSGIYGYTF.

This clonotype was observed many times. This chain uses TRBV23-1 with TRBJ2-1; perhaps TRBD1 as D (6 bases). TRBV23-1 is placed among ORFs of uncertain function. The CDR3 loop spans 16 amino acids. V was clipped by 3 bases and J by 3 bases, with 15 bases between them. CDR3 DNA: TGCGCCAGCAGTCAGGCAGGGACAACGTACTACAATGAGCAGTTCTTC. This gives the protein CASSQAGTTYYNEQFF.

CDR3 in DNA: TGTGCCAGCAGCTTAAATATCAGGGGGGAGACCCAGTACTTC. Protein sequence: CASSLNIRGETQYF. This chain connects TRBV7-9 to TRBJ2-5; 7 positions match TRBD1. Germline V gene data show CDR1 as SEHNR and CDR2 as FQNEAQ (reference sequence). The trim removed 2 bases at V and 5 bases at J, leaving 5 bases unmatched. This CDR3 region has 14 residues.

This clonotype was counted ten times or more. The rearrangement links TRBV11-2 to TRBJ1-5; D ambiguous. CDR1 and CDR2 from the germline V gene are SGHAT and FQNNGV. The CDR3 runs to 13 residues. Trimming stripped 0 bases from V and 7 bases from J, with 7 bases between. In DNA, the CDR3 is TGTGCCAGCAGCTTAGATCGCGGGCAGCCCCAGCATTTT. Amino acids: CASSLDRGQPQHF.

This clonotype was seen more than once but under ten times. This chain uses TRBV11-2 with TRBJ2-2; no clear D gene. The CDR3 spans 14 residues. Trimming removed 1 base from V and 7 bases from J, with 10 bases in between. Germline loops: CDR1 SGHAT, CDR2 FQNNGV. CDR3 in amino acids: CASSLVVTGGELFF. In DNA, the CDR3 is TGTGCCAGCAGCTTAGTCGTTACCGGCGGGGAGCTGTTTTTT.

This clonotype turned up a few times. The CDR3 is CAWIYGFANTGELFF. The CDR3 nucleotides are TGTGCCTGGATTTACGGGTTTGCGAACACCGGGGAGCTGTTTTTT. The rearrangement joins TRBV30 to TRBJ2-2; the D is unclear. The V and J ends lost 4 bases and 0 bases respectively, with 12 bases between them. This CDR3 has 15 residues. Germline CDR1 GTSNPN, CDR2 SVGIG (reference sequence).

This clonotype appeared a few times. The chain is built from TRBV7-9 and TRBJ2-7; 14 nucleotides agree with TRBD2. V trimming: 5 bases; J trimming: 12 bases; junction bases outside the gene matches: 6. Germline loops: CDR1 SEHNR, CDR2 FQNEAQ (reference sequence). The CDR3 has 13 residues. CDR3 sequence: CASSRLAGGVMYF. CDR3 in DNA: TGTGCCAGCAGCCGACTAGCGGGAGGGGTTATGTACTTC.

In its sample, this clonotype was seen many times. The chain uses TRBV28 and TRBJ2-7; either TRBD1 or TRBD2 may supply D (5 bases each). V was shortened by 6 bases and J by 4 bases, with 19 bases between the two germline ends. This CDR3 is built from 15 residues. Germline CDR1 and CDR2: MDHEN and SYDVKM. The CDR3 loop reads CASSYAWDGEYEQYF. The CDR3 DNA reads TGTGCCAGCAGCTATGCTTGGGACGGAGAGTACGAGCAGTACTTC.

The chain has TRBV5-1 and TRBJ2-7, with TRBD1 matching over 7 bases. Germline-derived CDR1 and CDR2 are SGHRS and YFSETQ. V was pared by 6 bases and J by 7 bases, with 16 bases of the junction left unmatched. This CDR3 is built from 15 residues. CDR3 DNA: TGCGCCAGCACCCTGGATCCGGGACAGCAAGTTGAGCAGTACTTC. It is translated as CASTLDPGQQVEQYF.

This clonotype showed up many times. CDR3 in amino acids: CASSENSNYQPQHF. CDR3 DNA: TGTGCCAGCAGTGAGAACTCCAACTATCAGCCCCAGCATTTT. This sequence joins TRBV6-1 and TRBJ1-5; no clear D. Trimming left V 3 bases short and J 5 bases short, with 11 bases between. Germline assignment: CDR1 MNHNS and CDR2 SASEGT. The CDR3 is 14 amino acids.